The sequence of this T cell receptor (beta chain) was determined in a study of cytomegalovirus exposure and HLA in healthy donors. Regarding the study as a whole: A few chains tied to CMV proved CMV antigen-specific in vitro.

Concerning this clone itself: The antigen is undetermined.

Germline assignment: CDR1 MGHDK and CDR2 SYGVNS. The ends were cut back, 3 bases at V and 14 bases at J, with 14 bases in the middle. This CDR3 region has 13 residues. Sequencing used immunoSEQ multiplex PCR; TCRdb keeps in-frame clones, though not all of them. Among over 85,000 clones listed, about 95% were seen once. The chain joins TRBV25-1 to TRBJ1-6, with a tentative D call TRBD1 (5 bases). This TCR was sampled from a woman aged 18 to 35 in good health and CMV-seronegative. The sequenced sample consisted of PBMCs. The CDR3 region is CASSDLGRGTLHF. The CDR3, as DNA: TGTGCCAGCAGTGACTTGGGGCGGGGGACCCTCCACTTT.